This T cell receptor beta chain was documented in a study of shared clonotypes between healthy human individuals. Study-level information: The study used three CD4 naive, three CD4 memory, two CD8 naive and one CD8 memory plate per donor. General study results and limits: The study's rarefaction showed incomplete sorted-subset sequencing despite large depth. Lower generation probabilities were found for non-shared clonotypes than for those shared by all four donors. Larger estimated richness was generally seen in naive subsets than in memory subsets.

Using immunoSEQ multiplex PCR, the repertoire was profiled, and TCRdb retains in-frame clones only, with some absent. The sample shows fewer than 3 million clones, around 92% of them seen only once. This CDR3 has 15 residues. V lost 5 bases and J lost 0, with 10 bases in between. Germline V gene sequence: CDR1 SGHTA, CDR2 FQGTGA. With respect to this clone: Its antigen is not known.

This TCR was recovered from a man aged 18 to 29 in good health. Some clones in this sample may be carry-over from other donors' samples. V and J are TRBV7-3 and TRBJ2-2; a possible D gene is TRBD1 (6 bases). The sample taken for sequencing was naive CD4+ T cells from PBMCs. Documented subset: CD45RA+ positively selected. The CDR3 region has the DNA TGTGCCAGCAGCCAACAGGGTCCGAACACCGGGGAGCTGTTTTTT. Its translation is CASSQQGPNTGELFF.